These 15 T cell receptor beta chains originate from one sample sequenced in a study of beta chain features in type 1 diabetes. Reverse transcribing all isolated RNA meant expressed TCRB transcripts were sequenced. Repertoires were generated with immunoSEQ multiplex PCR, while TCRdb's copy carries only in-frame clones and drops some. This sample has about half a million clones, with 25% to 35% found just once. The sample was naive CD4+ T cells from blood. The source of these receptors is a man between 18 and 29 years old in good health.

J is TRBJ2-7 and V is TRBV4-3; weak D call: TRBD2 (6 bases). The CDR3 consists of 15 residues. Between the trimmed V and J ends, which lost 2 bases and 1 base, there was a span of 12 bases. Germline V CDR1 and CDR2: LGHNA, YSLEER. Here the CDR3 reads CASSQPGRGSYEQYF. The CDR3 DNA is TGCGCCAGCAGCCAACCGGGGCGGGGATCCTACGAGCAGTACTTC.

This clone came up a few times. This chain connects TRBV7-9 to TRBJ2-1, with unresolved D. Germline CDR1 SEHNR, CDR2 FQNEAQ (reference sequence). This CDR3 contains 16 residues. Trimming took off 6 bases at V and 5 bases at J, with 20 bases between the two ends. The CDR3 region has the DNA TGTGCCAGCAGTTTCGGACGTCCCATTTCCGACAATGAGCAGTTCTTC. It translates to CASSFGRPISDNEQFF.

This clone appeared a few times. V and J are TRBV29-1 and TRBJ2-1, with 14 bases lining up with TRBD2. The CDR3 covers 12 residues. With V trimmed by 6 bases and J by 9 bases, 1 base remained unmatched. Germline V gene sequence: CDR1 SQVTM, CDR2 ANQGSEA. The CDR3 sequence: CSVGLAGVEQFF. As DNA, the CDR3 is TGCAGCGTGGGACTAGCGGGAGTTGAGCAGTTCTTC.

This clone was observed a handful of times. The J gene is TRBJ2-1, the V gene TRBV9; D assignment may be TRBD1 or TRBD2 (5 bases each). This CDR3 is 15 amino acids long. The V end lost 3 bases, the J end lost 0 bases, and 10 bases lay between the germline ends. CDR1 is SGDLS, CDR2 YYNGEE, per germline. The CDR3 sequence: CASSGGGSSYNEQFF. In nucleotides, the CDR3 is TGTGCCAGCAGCGGTGGGGGTAGCTCCTACAATGAGCAGTTCTTC.

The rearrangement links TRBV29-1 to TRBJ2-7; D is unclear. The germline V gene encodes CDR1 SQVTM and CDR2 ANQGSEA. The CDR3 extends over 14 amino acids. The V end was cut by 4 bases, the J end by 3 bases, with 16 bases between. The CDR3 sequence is CSVVPSSRGYEQYF. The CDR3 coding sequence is TGCAGCGTTGTACCCTCGTCAAGAGGCTACGAGCAGTACTTC.

The CDR3 loop reads CAISDGREGETQYF. For the CDR3, the DNA is TGTGCCATCAGTGACGGCAGGGAGGGAGAGACCCAGTACTTC. The chain carries TRBV10-3 and TRBJ2-5; 7 bases are shared with TRBD2. Germline trimming cut 3 bases from V and 4 bases from J; bases unmatched to any gene: 5. This CDR3 is 14 amino acids long. Germline CDR1 ENHRY, CDR2 SYGVKD.

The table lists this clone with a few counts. CDR3 sequence: CASSLDLKGYGYTF. CDR3 nucleotide sequence: TGTGCCAGCAGTCTGGACCTGAAAGGCTATGGCTACACCTTC. The V call is TRBV4-2, the J call TRBJ1-2, with D unresolved. Per germline, CDR1 LGHNA and CDR2 YNFKEQ. V lost 6 bases and J 4 bases, leaving 15 bases between the germline ends. This CDR3 is 14 amino acids long.

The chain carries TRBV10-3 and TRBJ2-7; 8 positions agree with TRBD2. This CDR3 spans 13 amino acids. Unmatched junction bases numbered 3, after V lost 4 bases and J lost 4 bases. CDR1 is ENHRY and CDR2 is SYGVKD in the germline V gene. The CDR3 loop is CAISGREGYEQYF. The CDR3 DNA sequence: TGTGCCATCAGTGGCCGGGAGGGGTACGAGCAGTACTTC.

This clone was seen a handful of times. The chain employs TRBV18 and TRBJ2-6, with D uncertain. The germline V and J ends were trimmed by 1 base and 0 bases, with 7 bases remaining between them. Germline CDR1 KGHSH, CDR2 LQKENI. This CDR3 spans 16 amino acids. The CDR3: CASSPRQVSGANVLTF. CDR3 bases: TGTGCCAGCTCACCACGTCAAGTCTCTGGGGCCAACGTCCTGACTTTC.

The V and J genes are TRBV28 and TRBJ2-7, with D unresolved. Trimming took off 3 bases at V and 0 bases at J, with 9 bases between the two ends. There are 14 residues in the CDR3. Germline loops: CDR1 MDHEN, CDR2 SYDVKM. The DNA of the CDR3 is TGTGCCAGCAGTTTTGTAGGTAGCTCCTACGAGCAGTACTTC. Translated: CASSFVGSSYEQYF.

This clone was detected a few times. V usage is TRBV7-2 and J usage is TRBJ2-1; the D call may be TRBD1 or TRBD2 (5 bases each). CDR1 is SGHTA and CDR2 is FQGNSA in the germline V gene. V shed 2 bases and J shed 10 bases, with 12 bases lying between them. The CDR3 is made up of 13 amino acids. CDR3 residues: CASSLQPGREQFF. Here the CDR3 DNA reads TGTGCCAGCAGCTTACAGCCGGGGCGAGAGCAGTTCTTC. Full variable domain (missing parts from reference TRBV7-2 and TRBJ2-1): GAGVSQSPSNKVTEKGKDVELRCDPISGHTALYWYRQSLGQGLEFLIYFQGNSAPDKSGLPSDRFSAERTGGSVSTLTIQRTQQEDSAVYLCASSLQPGREQFFGPGTRLTVL.

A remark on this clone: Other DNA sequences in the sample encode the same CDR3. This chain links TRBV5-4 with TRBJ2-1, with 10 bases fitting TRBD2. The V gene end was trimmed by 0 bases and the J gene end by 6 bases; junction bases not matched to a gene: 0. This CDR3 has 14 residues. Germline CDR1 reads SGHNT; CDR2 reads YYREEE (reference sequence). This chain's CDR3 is CASSLGLAGNEQFF. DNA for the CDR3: TGTGCCAGCAGCTTGGGACTAGCGGGCAATGAGCAGTTCTTC.

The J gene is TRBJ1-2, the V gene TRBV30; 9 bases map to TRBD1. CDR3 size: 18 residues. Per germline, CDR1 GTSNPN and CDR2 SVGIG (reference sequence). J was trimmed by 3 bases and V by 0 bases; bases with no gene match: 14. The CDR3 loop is CAWSVGFGTGSLYYGYTF. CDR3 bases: TGTGCCTGGAGTGTAGGGTTTGGGACAGGGTCCCTGTACTATGGCTACACCTTC.

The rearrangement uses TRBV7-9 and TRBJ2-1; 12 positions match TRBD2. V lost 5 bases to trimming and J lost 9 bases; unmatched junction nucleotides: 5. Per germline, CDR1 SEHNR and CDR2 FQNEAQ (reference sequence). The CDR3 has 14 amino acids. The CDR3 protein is CASSRLAGAREQFF. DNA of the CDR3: TGTGCCAGCAGCCGACTAGCGGGAGCACGTGAGCAGTTCTTC.

CDR3: CASSLEARLLYNEQFF. The CDR3 bases are TGTGCCAGCAGCTTGGAGGCAAGGCTTTTGTACAATGAGCAGTTCTTC. The rearrangement uses TRBV5-4 and TRBJ2-1; D is uncertain. Germline values: CDR1 SGHNT, CDR2 YYREEE (reference sequence). The CDR3 runs to 16 residues. V was trimmed by 0 bases and J by 4 bases, leaving 14 bases between them. The whole variable domain, filled in from reference TRBV5-4 and TRBJ2-1, reads ETGVTQSPTHLIKTRGQQVTLRCSSQSGHNTVSWYQQALGQGPQFIFQYYREEENGRGNFPPRFSGLQFPNYSSELNVNALELDDSALYLCASSLEARLLYNEQFFGPGTRLTVL.